The 21 T cell receptor beta chains reported below all come from one sample, sequenced in a study of human T cells and chemical hapten exposure. Total RNA was isolated from whole blood that had not been fractionated. TCRdb reanalysed the 5' RACE reads using MiXCR and keeps one entry per CDR3 protein. The repertoire consists of approximately 150,000 distinct CDR3 sequences, with 3.5% to 5% occurring once and the leading ten covering roughly 1.4%. The receptor source for this set is a female donor in good health.

This clonotype was seen at least ten times. This chain connects TRBV29-1 to TRBJ2-1; 9 nucleotides match TRBD1. Per germline, CDR1 SQVTM and CDR2 ANQGSEA. The CDR3 covers 13 residues. J lost 9 bases, V lost 3 bases, and 6 bases had no gene match. The CDR3 reads CSVESGQGFEQFF. CDR3 DNA: TGCAGCGTTGAGTCCGGACAGGGGTTTGAGCAGTTCTTC.

This clonotype was counted at least ten times. The V and J genes are TRBV2 and TRBJ2-3; D not certain. This CDR3 is 13 amino acids long. Germline-derived CDR1 and CDR2 are SNHLY and FYNNEI. The germline V and J ends were trimmed by 7 bases and 1 base, with 9 bases remaining between them. Written as DNA, the CDR3 is TGTGCCAGCAACCCCCCGGGCACAGATACGCAGTATTTT. This gives the protein CASNPPGTDTQYF.

This clonotype came up many times. The chain uses TRBV10-2 and TRBJ2-2, with TRBD2 matching over 9 bases. Germline V lookup: CDR1 WSHSY, CDR2 SAAADI. V lost 4 bases to trimming and J lost 3 bases; unmatched junction nucleotides: 6. This CDR3 has 16 residues. In nucleotides, the CDR3 is TGCGCCAGCAGTGGCGGGGGGGCCATTGACACCGGGGAGCTGTTTTTT. Amino acids: CASSGGGAIDTGELFF.

This clonotype was counted between two and nine times. This chain joins TRBV12-3 or TRBV12-4 and TRBJ2-3; 9 nucleotides line up with TRBD1. V shed 0 bases, J shed 4 bases, and the junction held 5 bases outside the gene matches. This CDR3 contains 16 residues. The CDR3: CASSLARTGEADTQYF. CDR3 coding DNA: TGTGCCAGCAGTTTAGCCCGGACAGGGGAGGCAGATACGCAGTATTTT.

Regarding this clonotype: This clone may be a read error of a much larger clone one base away. The chain employs TRBV5-1 and TRBJ1-6, with D unclear. Germline-derived CDR1 and CDR2 are SGHRS and YFSETQ. This CDR3 has 13 residues. CDR3 loop: CASSLATAAALNF. In DNA form, the CDR3 reads TGCGCCAGCAGCTTGGCCACCGCCGCAGCCCTCAACTTT.

This clonotype was detected ten times or more. V gene TRBV6-2 or TRBV6-3 combines with J gene TRBJ2-5; D may be TRBD2 (6 bases). The V gene lost 1 base and the J gene lost 2 bases, with 8 bases spanning the gap. Germline V gives CDR1 MNHEY, CDR2 SVGEGT. The CDR3 contains 14 residues. This CDR3 is CASSYWAGQETQYF. The CDR3 nucleotides are TGTGCCAGCAGTTACTGGGCGGGGCAAGAGACCCAGTACTTC.

This clonotype has just one count. Being one base from a much bigger clone, this may be a read error. The V call is TRBV6-2 or TRBV6-3, the J call TRBJ2-3; D unclear. V dropped 5 bases and J dropped 0 bases, with 9 bases sitting between them. The germline V gene encodes CDR1 MNHEY and CDR2 SVGEGT. This CDR3 spans 14 amino acids. CDR3 nucleotides: TGTGCCAGCAGTCAGACCCATAGCACAGATACGCAGTATTTT. Protein product: CASSQTHSTDTQYF.

The chain recombines TRBV6-5 with TRBJ1-6, with D perhaps matching TRBD1 (6 bases). V was trimmed by 4 bases and J by 6 bases, leaving 13 bases between them. Germline lookup yields CDR1 MNHEY and CDR2 SVGAGI. The CDR3 loop spans 15 amino acids. CDR3 sequence: CASSSNRDGNSPLHF. CDR3 DNA: TGTGCCAGCAGTTCTAACAGGGACGGTAATTCACCCCTCCACTTT.

This clonotype came up many times. The chain employs TRBV5-1 and TRBJ1-6, with D tentatively TRBD1 (5 bases). CDR1 SGHRS and CDR2 YFSETQ come from the germline V gene. V lost 0 bases, J lost 3 bases, and 16 bases lay in between. This CDR3 has 18 amino acids. The CDR3 DNA follows: TGCGCCAGCAGCTTGGAAGGGGCCCTTGGGAGCTATAATTCACCCCTCCACTTT. Protein sequence: CASSLEGALGSYNSPLHF.

This clonotype was counted at least ten times. The rearrangement uses TRBV29-1 and TRBJ2-1; unclear D gene. The germline V gene encodes CDR1 SQVTM and CDR2 ANQGSEA. Trimming cost V 8 bases and J 2 bases, with 10 bases left between them. The CDR3 totals 12 residues. CDR3 sequence (DNA): TGCAGCTACTTGGGGACCTACAATGAGCAGTTCTTC. This encodes CSYLGTYNEQFF.

Many counts were recorded for this clonotype. V and J are TRBV13 and TRBJ1-1; D not resolved. The CDR3 has 12 residues. Trimming pared 6 bases from V and 7 bases from J, leaving 12 bases between. The germline V gene encodes CDR1 PRHDT and CDR2 FYEKMQ (reference sequence). The CDR3 spells CASRRNNDEAFF. The CDR3 nucleotides are TGTGCCAGCAGACGAAATAACGATGAAGCTTTCTTT.

This clonotype has a count of ten or more. The chain links TRBV11-3 to TRBJ2-3; the D is unclear. Trimming took 0 bases from V and 6 from J, leaving 13 bases between them. This CDR3 has 15 amino acids. Germline loops: CDR1 SGHNT, CDR2 YENEEA. CDR3 sequence reads: CASSLDYSSVDTQYF. The DNA for the CDR3 is TGTGCCAGCAGCTTAGATTACAGTTCGGTGGATACGCAGTATTTT. Complete variable domain (other parts from reference TRBV11-3 and TRBJ2-3): EAGVVQSPRYKIIEKKQPVAFWCNPISGHNTLYWYLQNLGQGPELLIRYENEEAVDDSQLPKDRFSAERLKGVDSTLKIQPAELGDSAVYLCASSLDYSSVDTQYFGPGTRLTVL.

This clonotype was seen ten or more times. The chain recombines TRBV6-6 with TRBJ1-5; D perhaps matches TRBD1 (5 bases). Deletions cut 2 bases from V and 2 bases from J, with 19 bases between. Germline CDR1 MNHNY, CDR2 SVGAGI (reference sequence). This CDR3 is built from 18 residues. In DNA form, the CDR3 reads TGTGCCAGCAGTTACGTTTTCAGGGTCGCGGTTGGCAATCAGCCCCAGCATTTT. Amino acids: CASSYVFRVAVGNQPQHF.

The rearrangement links TRBV29-1 to TRBJ2-1, with a tentative D call TRBD1 (5 bases). V dropped 7 bases and J dropped 9 bases, with 13 bases sitting between them. Germline CDR1 SQVTM, CDR2 ANQGSEA. CDR3 length: 11 residues. The CDR3 coding sequence is TGCAGCGCTCTAGGGGATGTTGAGCAGTTCTTC. Its translation: CSALGDVEQFF.

The table lists this clonotype with many counts. The V and J genes are TRBV18 and TRBJ1-1; D possibly corresponds to TRBD1 (5 bases). CDR1 is KGHSH, CDR2 LQKENI, per germline. This CDR3 has 13 residues. The V end lost 5 bases, the J end lost 5 bases, and 12 bases lay between the germline ends. This CDR3 is CASSVQGGTEAFF. CDR3 DNA: TGTGCCAGCTCAGTTCAGGGCGGGACTGAAGCTTTCTTT.

This clonotype was recorded many times. V gene TRBV20-1 combines with J gene TRBJ2-7; tentative D call: TRBD2 (5 bases). The CDR3 has 15 amino acids. Trimming shortened V by 4 bases and J by 0 bases, and 16 bases separated the two germline ends. Per germline, CDR1 DFQATT and CDR2 SNEGSKA (reference sequence). This chain's CDR3 is CSATLWTRSSYEQYF. The CDR3 DNA reads TGCAGTGCTACCCTGTGGACTCGGAGCTCCTACGAGCAGTACTTC.

This clonotype was detected many times. J is TRBJ2-1 and V is TRBV20-1; 11 bases are shared with TRBD2. The germline gives CDR1 DFQATT, CDR2 SNEGSKA (reference sequence). This CDR3 comprises 14 residues. With V trimmed by 5 bases and J by 5 bases, 5 bases remained unmatched. Written as DNA, the CDR3 is TGCAGTGCTCTAGCGGGGGGCTACAACAATGAGCAGTTCTTC. This translates into CSALAGGYNNEQFF.

The chain links TRBV7-3 to TRBJ2-2; TRBD1 aligns across 9 bases. This CDR3 has 18 residues. From germline, CDR1 is SGHTA and CDR2 FQGTGA. V dropped 1 base and J dropped 7; count of bases not matched to a gene: 13. The CDR3 region has the DNA TGTGCCAGCAGCTTAAAGGCCTTCGGGACAGGGTGGTTCGGGGAGCTGTTTTTT. This encodes CASSLKAFGTGWFGELFF.

This clonotype was counted at least ten times. The CDR3 region has the DNA TGTGCCAGCAGCTTTGATCCAGGGTCGGGCGAGCAGTACTTC. It encodes CASSFDPGSGEQYF. The rearrangement uses TRBV7-2 and TRBJ2-7; D is possibly TRBD1 (5 bases). The CDR3 spans 14 residues. The V end was cut by 3 bases, the J end by 6 bases, with 15 bases between. CDR1 is SGHTA and CDR2 is FQGNSA in the germline V gene.

This clonotype was counted at least ten times. The V call is TRBV12-3 or TRBV12-4, the J call TRBJ2-2; D unclear. V dropped 6 bases and J dropped 5 bases, with 7 bases sitting between them. There are 12 residues in the CDR3. CDR3 in DNA: TGTGCCAGCAGCCAACATACCGGGGAGCTGTTTTTT. Translation: CASSQHTGELFF.

This clonotype has at least ten counts. The chain joins TRBV5-1 to TRBJ1-1, with 8 bases matching TRBD1. This CDR3 region has 17 residues. Unmatched junction bases numbered 13, after V lost 4 bases and J lost 2 bases. Per germline, CDR1 SGHRS and CDR2 YFSETQ. The CDR3: CASSQSGQGRINTEAFF. Written as DNA, the CDR3 is TGCGCCAGCAGCCAATCCGGACAGGGCAGGATAAACACTGAAGCTTTCTTT. Looking up the rest from reference TRBV5-1 and TRBJ1-1 gives the full variable domain: KAGVTQTPRYLIKTRGQQVTLSCSPISGHRSVSWYQQTPGQGLQFLFEYFSETQRNKGNFPGRFSGRQFSNSRSEMNVSTLELGDSALYLCASSQSGQGRINTEAFFGQGTRLTVV.